The 25 T cell receptor beta chains in this list originate from one sample, sequenced in a study of cytomegalovirus exposure and HLA in healthy donors. A multiplex PCR was run with 60 Vbeta primers and 13 Jbeta primers. Clones were sequenced by immunoSEQ multiplex PCR, and TCRdb holds only the in-frame ones, with some missing. The sample totals around 100,000 clones. Source material: PBMCs. Receptors originate from a middle-aged man in good health and CMV-seropositive.

The chain employs TRBV30 and TRBJ1-2, with D unclear. The length of the CDR3 is 14 residues. Looked up from germline, CDR1 is GTSNPN and CDR2 is SVGIG (reference sequence). V lost 2 bases to trimming and J lost 4 bases, with 14 bases between them. CDR3 bases: TGTGCCTGGAGTAGGCCGGGGAGGGCCTATGGCTACACCTTC. It translates to CAWSRPGRAYGYTF.

CDR3 protein: CAWNPYRGGEQYF. The CDR3 DNA is TGTGCCTGGAACCCATACAGGGGAGGCGAGCAGTACTTC. J is TRBJ2-7 and V is TRBV30; D is possibly TRBD1 (7 bases). CDR1 is GTSNPN, CDR2 SVGIG, per germline (reference sequence). The germline V and J ends were trimmed by 4 bases and 6 bases, with 16 bases remaining between them. The CDR3 covers 13 residues.

CDR3 bases: TGCGCCAGCAGCCAAACAGGGGGCGGTCAGCCCCAGCATTTT. Translation: CASSQTGGGQPQHF. The rearrangement joins TRBV4-1 to TRBJ1-5; 9 bases fit TRBD1. The CDR3 loop spans 14 amino acids. Germline trimming cut 2 bases from V and 6 bases from J; bases unmatched to any gene: 2. Germline CDR1 and CDR2: MGHRA and YSYEKL.

The chain recombines TRBV6-5 with TRBJ2-4, with TRBD1 as a possible D gene (5 bases). CDR1 MNHEY and CDR2 SVGAGI come from the germline V gene. V lost 0 bases, J lost 8 bases, and 14 bases lay in between. This CDR3 contains 15 residues. DNA of the CDR3: TGTGCCAGCAGTTACTCCGGGCAGGGTGGGGACATTCAGTACTTC. Its translation: CASSYSGQGGDIQYF.

The chain links TRBV10-3 to TRBJ1-6; D gene uncertain. The V and J ends lost 0 bases and 2 bases respectively, with 8 bases between them. The germline V gene encodes CDR1 ENHRY and CDR2 SYGVKD. The CDR3 totals 16 residues. The CDR3 bases are TGTGCCATCAGTGAGTCCCCCGGGGCCTATAATTCACCCCTCCACTTT. This gives the protein CAISESPGAYNSPLHF.

The chain recombines TRBV7-3 with TRBJ1-2; D remains ambiguous. This CDR3 spans 12 amino acids. V dropped 2 bases and J dropped 5 bases, with 6 bases sitting between them. Germline V lookup: CDR1 SGHTA, CDR2 FQGTGA. CDR3 loop: CASSLSGYGYTF. The DNA for the CDR3 is TGTGCCAGCAGCTTATCAGGTTATGGCTACACCTTC.

The DNA for the CDR3 is TGTGCCAGCAGCTTGGCGGGAGTATACAATGAGCAGTTCTTC. This codes for CASSLAGVYNEQFF. The V and J genes are TRBV7-2 and TRBJ2-1; 7 nucleotides line up with TRBD2. The CDR3 loop spans 14 amino acids. Germline values: CDR1 SGHTA, CDR2 FQGNSA. V gave up 3 bases and J gave up 4 bases; unmatched junction bases: 3.

This chain connects TRBV2 to TRBJ2-1; 8 bases align to TRBD1. Trimming took 8 bases from V and 7 from J; bases not matched to a gene: 10. The CDR3 is made up of 14 amino acids. Looked up from germline, CDR1 is SNHLY and CDR2 is FYNNEI. The CDR3 protein is CASEAGGAVNEQFF. The CDR3 region has the DNA TGTGCCAGCGAGGCAGGGGGCGCAGTAAATGAGCAGTTCTTC.

V gene TRBV18 combines with J gene TRBJ2-1; 11 bases line up with TRBD2. Germline trimming cut 4 bases from V and 2 bases from J; bases unmatched to any gene: 4. The germline V gene encodes CDR1 KGHSH and CDR2 LQKENI. The CDR3 has 16 residues. The CDR3 region is CASSQRLAGTYNEQFF. The CDR3 DNA reads as TGTGCCAGCTCACAAAGACTAGCGGGGACCTACAATGAGCAGTTCTTC.

V and J are TRBV5-4 and TRBJ1-1; 9 nucleotides agree with TRBD1. This CDR3 region has 14 residues. The trim removed 3 bases at V and 5 bases at J, leaving 5 bases unmatched. Germline CDR1 and CDR2: SGHNT and YYREEE (reference sequence). CDR3 nucleotides: TGTGCCAGCAGCTGGGGACAGGGAGGTACTGAAGCTTTCTTT. Protein: CASSWGQGGTEAFF.

V and J are TRBV27 and TRBJ2-2; no clear D gene. The CDR3 has 15 amino acids. CDR1 and CDR2 from the germline V gene are MNHEY and SMNVEV (reference sequence). The V end lost 3 bases, the J end lost 4 bases, and 12 bases lay between the germline ends. CDR3: CASSFRTVTTGELFF. The CDR3 coding sequence is TGTGCCAGCAGTTTTCGAACAGTCACCACCGGGGAGCTGTTTTTT.

This chain uses TRBV7-8 with TRBJ2-3; no clear D gene. The V gene's germline CDR1 is SGHVS and CDR2 FQNEAQ. Trimming removed 7 bases from V and 4 bases from J, with 6 bases in between. There are 11 residues in the CDR3. CDR3 in DNA: TGTGCCAGCAATCGAGCAGATACGCAGTATTTT. It yields the protein CASNRADTQYF.

The chain is built from TRBV28 and TRBJ1-6, with TRBD1 as a possible D gene (5 bases). The CDR3 has 12 amino acids. CDR1 is MDHEN, CDR2 SYDVKM, per germline. The V end lost 5 bases, the J end lost 10 bases, and 9 bases lay between the germline ends. The CDR3 coding sequence is TGTGCCAGCAGTCCAGGGAAATCACCCCTCCACTTT. This translates into CASSPGKSPLHF.

The CDR3 DNA sequence: TGTGCCAGCAGCTCGACAGGGGAGGTTTCACCCCTCCACTTT. This codes for CASSSTGEVSPLHF. The chain links TRBV5-6 to TRBJ1-6; 8 bases are a match to TRBD1. The V gene end was trimmed by 3 bases and the J gene end by 9 bases; junction bases not matched to a gene: 5. Germline CDR1 and CDR2: SGHDT and YYEEEE. This CDR3 is 14 amino acids long.

The gene calls are TRBV10-3 and TRBJ1-1, with D hard to call. Germline V gene lookup returns CDR1 ENHRY and CDR2 SYGVKD. The CDR3 length is 15 residues. Trimming stripped 6 bases from V and 8 bases from J, with 22 bases between. The CDR3 DNA follows: TGTGCCATCAGGGACCATACCGGGAGTCTTTTCGAAGCTTTCTTT. This sequence encodes CAIRDHTGSLFEAFF.

The gene calls are TRBV6-6 and TRBJ1-1; D is possibly TRBD1 (5 bases). The germline gives CDR1 MNHNY, CDR2 SVGAGI (reference sequence). There are 13 residues in the CDR3. V lost 4 bases and J 3 bases, leaving 9 bases between the germline ends. Here the CDR3 DNA reads TGTGCCAGCAGTTCTTCAGGGTACACTGAAGCTTTCTTT. Translated: CASSSSGYTEAFF.

This sequence joins TRBV28 and TRBJ1-1; D unresolved. V shed 2 bases and J shed 7 bases, with 8 bases lying between them. The CDR3 runs to 12 residues. The germline V gene encodes CDR1 MDHEN and CDR2 SYDVKM. CDR3 in amino acids: CASSLARVEAFF. The CDR3 DNA reads TGTGCCAGCAGTTTAGCGAGGGTTGAAGCTTTCTTT. The full variable domain, in which reference TRBV28 and TRBJ1-1 provide the parts outside the CDR3, is DVKVTQSSRYLVKRTGEKVFLECVQDMDHENMFWYRQDPGLGLRLIYFSYDVKMKEKGDIPEGYSVSREKKERFSLILESASTNQTSMYLCASSLARVEAFFGQGTRLTVV.

The rearrangement uses TRBV6-5 and TRBJ1-4, with D possibly matching TRBD1 (6 bases). V lost 2 bases to trimming and J lost 8 bases, with 9 bases between them. The CDR3 totals 13 residues. Germline assignment: CDR1 MNHEY and CDR2 SVGAGI. The CDR3 region is CASSYPGTEKLFF. The CDR3, as DNA: TGTGCCAGCAGTTACCCGGGGACAGAAAAACTGTTTTTT.

The chain links TRBV29-1 to TRBJ2-1; D possibly corresponds to TRBD2 (7 bases). Germline CDR1 reads SQVTM; CDR2 reads ANQGSEA. V lost 8 bases and J 4 bases, leaving 24 bases between the germline ends. The CDR3 consists of 16 residues. The CDR3: CSIPSAFGGPYNEQFF. Written as DNA, the CDR3 is TGCAGCATTCCCAGCGCTTTCGGGGGGCCATACAATGAGCAGTTCTTC.

The rearrangement uses TRBV4-1 and TRBJ2-5; D is perhaps TRBD1 (6 bases). The DNA end is a closer match to TRBJ2-7, so the J assignment may be wrong. Per germline, CDR1 MGHRA and CDR2 YSYEKL. The CDR3 is 15 residues long. CDR3 coding DNA: TGCGCCAGCAGCCCTTCGACAGGTCGCTCCTACGAGCAGTACTTC. Translated, it gives CASSPSTGRSYEQYF.

The J gene is TRBJ2-7, the V gene TRBV29-1; D remains unclear. Germline V gene lookup returns CDR1 SQVTM and CDR2 ANQGSEA. This CDR3 spans 12 amino acids. V dropped 3 bases and J dropped 3 bases, with 9 bases sitting between them. The CDR3 DNA is TGCAGCGTTGACACACCTAGCTACGAGCAGTACTTC. Encoded protein: CSVDTPSYEQYF.

This chain joins TRBV7-3 and TRBJ2-3; D is unclear. Trimming took 2 bases from V and 0 from J, leaving 9 bases between them. This CDR3 comprises 15 residues. CDR1 is SGHTA and CDR2 is FQGTGA in the germline V gene. The DNA for the CDR3 is TGTGCCAGCAGCTTAGGCCGGGTGAGCACAGATACGCAGTATTTT. This gives the protein CASSLGRVSTDTQYF. Full variable domain (rest looked up from reference TRBV7-3 and TRBJ2-3): GAGVSQTPSNKVTEKGKYVELRCDPISGHTALYWYRQSLGQGPEFLIYFQGTGAADDSGLPNDRFFAVRPEGSVSTLKIQRTERGDSAVYLCASSLGRVSTDTQYFGPGTRLTVL.

The chain is built from TRBV10-3 and TRBJ2-1; TRBD2 matches 11 bases. Germline lookup yields CDR1 ENHRY and CDR2 SYGVKD. V lost 4 bases and J lost 3; bases outside the gene matches: 2. The CDR3 extends over 15 amino acids. CDR3 sequence: CAISGGLADYNEQFF. In DNA, the CDR3 is TGTGCCATCAGTGGGGGACTAGCGGACTACAATGAGCAGTTCTTC.

This chain joins TRBV19 and TRBJ2-5, with a tentative D call TRBD2 (5 bases). Trimming shortened V by 0 bases and J by 4 bases, and 12 bases separated the two germline ends. Per germline, CDR1 LNHDA and CDR2 SQIVND (reference sequence). This CDR3 has 15 amino acids. DNA for the CDR3: TGTGCCAGTAGTATAGATCCAACTAGAAGAGAGACCCAGTACTTC. It encodes CASSIDPTRRETQYF.

V usage is TRBV13 and J usage is TRBJ1-2, with 7 bases matching TRBD1. J lost 4 bases, V lost 5 bases, and 10 bases had no gene match. The CDR3 is 15 amino acids. The germline V gene has CDR1 PRHDT and CDR2 FYEKMQ (reference sequence). Written as DNA, the CDR3 is TGTGCCAGCAGCCCGTGGGGGGACAGAAGCTATGGCTACACCTTC. Encoded protein: CASSPWGDRSYGYTF.